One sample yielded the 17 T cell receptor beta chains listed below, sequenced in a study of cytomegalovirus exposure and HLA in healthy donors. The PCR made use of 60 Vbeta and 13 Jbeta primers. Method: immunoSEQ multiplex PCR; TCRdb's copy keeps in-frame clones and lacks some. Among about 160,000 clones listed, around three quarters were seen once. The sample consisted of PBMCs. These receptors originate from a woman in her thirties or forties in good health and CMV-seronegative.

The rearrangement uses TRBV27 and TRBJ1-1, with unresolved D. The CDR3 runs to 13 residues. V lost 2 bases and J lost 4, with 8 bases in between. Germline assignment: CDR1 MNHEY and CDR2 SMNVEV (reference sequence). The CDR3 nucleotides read TGTGCCAGCAGTTTACGGGTCTCCACTGAAGCTTTCTTT. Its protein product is CASSLRVSTEAFF.

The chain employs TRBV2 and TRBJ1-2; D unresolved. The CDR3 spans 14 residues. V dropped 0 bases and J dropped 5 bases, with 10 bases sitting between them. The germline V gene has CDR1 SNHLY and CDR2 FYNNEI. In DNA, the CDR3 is TGTGCCAGCAGTGAAGCGATGGGCCGATATGGCTACACCTTC. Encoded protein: CASSEAMGRYGYTF.

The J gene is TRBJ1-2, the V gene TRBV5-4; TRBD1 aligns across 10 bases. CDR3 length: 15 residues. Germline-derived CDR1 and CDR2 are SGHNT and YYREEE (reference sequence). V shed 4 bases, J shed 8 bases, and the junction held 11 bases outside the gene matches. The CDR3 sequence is CASSAETGGTEGYTF. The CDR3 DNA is TGTGCCAGCAGCGCTGAGACAGGGGGCACCGAGGGCTACACCTTC.

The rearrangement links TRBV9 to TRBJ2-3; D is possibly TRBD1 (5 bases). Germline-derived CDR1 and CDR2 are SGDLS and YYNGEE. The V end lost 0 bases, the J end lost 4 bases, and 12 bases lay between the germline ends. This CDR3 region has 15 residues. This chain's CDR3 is CASSVADKRADTQYF. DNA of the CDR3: TGTGCCAGCAGCGTAGCGGACAAGAGAGCAGATACGCAGTATTTT.

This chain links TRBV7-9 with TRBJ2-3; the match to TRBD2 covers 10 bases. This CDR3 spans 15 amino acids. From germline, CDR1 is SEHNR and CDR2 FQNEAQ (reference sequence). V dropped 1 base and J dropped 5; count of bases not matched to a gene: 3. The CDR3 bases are TGTGCCAGCAGCTTAGGGGCTAGCGGGAGAGATACGCAGTATTTT. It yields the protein CASSLGASGRDTQYF.

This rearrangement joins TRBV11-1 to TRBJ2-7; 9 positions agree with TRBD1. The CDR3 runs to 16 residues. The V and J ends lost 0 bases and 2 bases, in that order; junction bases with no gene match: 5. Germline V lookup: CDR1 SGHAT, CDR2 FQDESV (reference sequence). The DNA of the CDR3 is TGTGCCAGCAGCTTAGCGGGGACAGGGTCAACCTACGAGCAGTACTTC. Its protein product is CASSLAGTGSTYEQYF.

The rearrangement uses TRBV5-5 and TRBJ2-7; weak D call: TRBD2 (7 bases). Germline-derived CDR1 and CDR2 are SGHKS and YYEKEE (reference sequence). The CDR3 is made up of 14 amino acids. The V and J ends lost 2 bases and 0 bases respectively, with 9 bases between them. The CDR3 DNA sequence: TGTGCCAGCAGCTTCGGGGGGCCCTCCTACGAGCAGTACTTC. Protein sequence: CASSFGGPSYEQYF. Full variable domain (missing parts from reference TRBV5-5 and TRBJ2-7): DAGVTQSPTHLIKTRGQQVTLRCSPISGHKSVSWYQQVLGQGPQFIFQYYEKEERGRGNFPDRFSARQFPNYSSELNVNALLLGDSALYLCASSFGGPSYEQYFGPGTRLTVT.

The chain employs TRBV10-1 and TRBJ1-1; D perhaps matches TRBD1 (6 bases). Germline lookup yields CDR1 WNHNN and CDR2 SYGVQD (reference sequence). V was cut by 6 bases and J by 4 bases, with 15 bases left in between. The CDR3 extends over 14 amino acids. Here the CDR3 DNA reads TGCGCCAGCAGACAGGGATTGGAGTCCACTGAAGCTTTCTTT. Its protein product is CASRQGLESTEAFF.

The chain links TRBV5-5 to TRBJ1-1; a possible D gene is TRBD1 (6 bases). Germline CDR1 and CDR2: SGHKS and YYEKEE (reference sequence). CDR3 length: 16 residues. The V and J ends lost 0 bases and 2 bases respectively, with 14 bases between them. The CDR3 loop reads CASSLAPTGANTEAFF. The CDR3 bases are TGTGCCAGCAGCTTGGCCCCGACAGGAGCAAACACTGAAGCTTTCTTT. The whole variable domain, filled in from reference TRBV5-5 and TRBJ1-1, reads DAGVTQSPTHLIKTRGQQVTLRCSPISGHKSVSWYQQVLGQGPQFIFQYYEKEERGRGNFPDRFSARQFPNYSSELNVNALLLGDSALYLCASSLAPTGANTEAFFGQGTRLTVV.

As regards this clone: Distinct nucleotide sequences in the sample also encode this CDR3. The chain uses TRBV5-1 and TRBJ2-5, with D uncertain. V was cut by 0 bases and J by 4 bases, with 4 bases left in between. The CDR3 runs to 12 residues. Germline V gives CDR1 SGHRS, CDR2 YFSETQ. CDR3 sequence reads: CASSLGAETQYF. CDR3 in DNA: TGCGCCAGCAGCTTGGGCGCAGAGACCCAGTACTTC.

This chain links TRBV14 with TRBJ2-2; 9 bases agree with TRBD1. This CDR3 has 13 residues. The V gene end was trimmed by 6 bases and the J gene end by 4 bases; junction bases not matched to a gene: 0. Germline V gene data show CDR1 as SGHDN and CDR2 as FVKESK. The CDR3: CASRDRGTGELFF. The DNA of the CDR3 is TGTGCCAGCAGGGACAGGGGCACCGGGGAGCTGTTTTTT.

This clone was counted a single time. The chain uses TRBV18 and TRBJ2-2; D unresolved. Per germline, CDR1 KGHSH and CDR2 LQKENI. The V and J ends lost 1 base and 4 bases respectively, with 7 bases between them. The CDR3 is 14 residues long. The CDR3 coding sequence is TGTGCCAGCTCACCACTCCCGCGCACCGGGGAGCTGTTTTTT. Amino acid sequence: CASSPLPRTGELFF.

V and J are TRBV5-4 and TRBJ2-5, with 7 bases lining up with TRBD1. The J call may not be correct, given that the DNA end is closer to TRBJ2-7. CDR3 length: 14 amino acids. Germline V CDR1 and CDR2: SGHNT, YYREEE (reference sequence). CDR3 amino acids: CASSRDSRRYEQYF. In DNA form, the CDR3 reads TGTGCCAGCAGCCGGGACAGTAGACGCTACGAGCAGTACTTC.

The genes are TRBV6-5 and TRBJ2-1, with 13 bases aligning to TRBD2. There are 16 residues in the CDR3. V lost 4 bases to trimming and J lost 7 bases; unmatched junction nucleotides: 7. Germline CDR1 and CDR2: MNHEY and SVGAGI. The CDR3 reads CASSLALAGGSNEQFF. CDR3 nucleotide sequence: TGTGCCAGCAGTTTAGCACTAGCGGGGGGGTCGAATGAGCAGTTCTTC.

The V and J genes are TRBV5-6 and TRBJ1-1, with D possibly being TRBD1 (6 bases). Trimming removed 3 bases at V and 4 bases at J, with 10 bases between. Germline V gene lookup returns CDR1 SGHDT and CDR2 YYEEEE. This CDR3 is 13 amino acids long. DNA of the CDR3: TGTGCCAGCAGCTCACAGGGCGGCACTGAAGCTTTCTTT. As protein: CASSSQGGTEAFF.

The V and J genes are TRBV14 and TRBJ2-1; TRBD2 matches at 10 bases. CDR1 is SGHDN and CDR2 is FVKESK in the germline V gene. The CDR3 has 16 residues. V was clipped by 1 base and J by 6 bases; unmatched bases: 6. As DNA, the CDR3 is TGTGCCAGCAGCCAAGGGAGCGGGGGGGCTTCCAATGAGCAGTTCTTC. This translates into CASSQGSGGASNEQFF. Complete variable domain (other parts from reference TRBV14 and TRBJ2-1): EAGVTQFPSHSVIEKGQTVTLRCDPISGHDNLYWYRRVMGKEIKFLLHFVKESKQDESGMPNNRFLAERTGGTYSTLKVQPAELEDSGVYFCASSQGSGGASNEQFFGPGTRLTVL.

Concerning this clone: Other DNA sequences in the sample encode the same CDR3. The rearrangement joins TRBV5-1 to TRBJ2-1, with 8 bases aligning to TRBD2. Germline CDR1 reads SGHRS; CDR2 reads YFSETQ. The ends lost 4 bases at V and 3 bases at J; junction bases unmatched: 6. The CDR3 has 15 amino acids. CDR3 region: CASSPSGGDYNEQFF. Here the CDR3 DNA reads TGCGCCAGCAGCCCGAGCGGGGGTGACTACAATGAGCAGTTCTTC.